This record looks at one TCR beta chain sequence and its context. In the authors' methods: Reference gene primer amplification gave nucleated cell count estimates. Generated by immunoSEQ multiplex PCR, the TCRdb table keeps only in-frame clones and is missing some. The DNA gave D and trimming, while V, J and clone size come from that table. The table has about 100,000 clones, 85% seen once. This entry belongs to a study of blood T cell repertoires in COVID-19. Overall study: The United States, Italy and Spain supplied acute and convalescent COVID-19 samples. T cells, B-cell-depleted T cells, or PBMCs supplied cDNA or gDNA.

V dropped 6 bases and J dropped 5 bases, with 8 bases sitting between them. This CDR3 has 12 amino acids. The sequenced sample consisted of peripheral blood. The V call is TRBV12-3 or TRBV12-4, the J call TRBJ1-5, with D perhaps TRBD1 (6 bases). This receptor was taken from a man aged 45-65 years with active or convalescent COVID-19. In DNA form, the CDR3 reads TGTGCCAGCAGCCAGGGGTATCAGCCCCAGCATTTT. Translating it yields CASSQGYQPQHF.